These 14 T cell receptor beta chains were sequenced from one sample in a study of CD8 T cells in ankylosing spondylitis. The antigens these receptors bind are not known. TCRdb called the 5' RACE reads again in MiXCR, with one record for every CDR3 protein. This sample has around 890,000 distinct CDR3 sequences; 12% occur once, and the top ten carry approximately 0.51%. Findings and caveats of the study: Apparently characteristic of ankylosing spondylitis blood was a TCR beta motif (about 8 highly homologous variants).

The sample comprised blood, either unsorted or a sorted T cell fraction (not recorded which). These receptors were collected from a male donor with ankylosing spondylitis.

This sequence joins TRBV6-1 and TRBJ1-2, with D perhaps TRBD1 (6 bases). V lost 4 bases and J lost 6, with 9 bases in between. The CDR3 spans 12 residues. Per the germline V gene, CDR1 is MNHNS and CDR2 is SASEGT. The CDR3 coding sequence is TGTGCCAGCAGTGTATCAGGGGATGGCTACACCTTC. Its protein is CASSVSGDGYTF.

J is TRBJ2-7 and V is TRBV11-2; 10 bases match TRBD2. Germline CDR1 reads SGHAT; CDR2 reads FQNNGV. Trimming cost V 5 bases and J 6 bases; bases outside gene matches: 7. This CDR3 spans 14 amino acids. CDR3 coding DNA: TGTGCCAGCAGCCTATTAGCGGGAGGAAGCGAGCAGTACTTC. Protein product: CASSLLAGGSEQYF.

The sample holds a few counts of this clonotype. The V call is TRBV14, the J call TRBJ2-1; D is unresolved. The CDR3 covers 15 residues. The germline V gene encodes CDR1 SGHDN and CDR2 FVKESK. V lost 5 bases to trimming and J lost 0 bases, with 11 bases between them. CDR3 residues: CASSAKFRSYNEQFF. CDR3 nucleotides: TGTGCCAGCAGCGCCAAGTTTCGCTCCTACAATGAGCAGTTCTTC.

This chain links TRBV7-2 with TRBJ1-5; D is undetermined. The ends were cut back, 6 bases at V and 9 bases at J, with 12 bases in the middle. The CDR3 sequence is 12 residues long. In germline, CDR1 is SGHTA, CDR2 FQGNSA. DNA for the CDR3: TGTGCCAGCAGTCCGGCCTTAGGGCCCCAGCATTTT. Its translation is CASSPALGPQHF.

This clonotype has at least ten counts. V gene TRBV20-1 combines with J gene TRBJ1-5; possibly TRBD1 for D (5 bases). The CDR3 is made up of 16 amino acids. V lost 0 bases and J 6 bases, leaving 18 bases between the germline ends. In germline, CDR1 is DFQATT, CDR2 SNEGSKA (reference sequence). In DNA form, the CDR3 reads TGCAGTGCTAGAGAGAAGGGACCGAGGTTGGGTCAGCCCCAGCATTTT. Protein product: CSAREKGPRLGQPQHF.

This clonotype was detected ten times or more. The chain recombines TRBV7-9 with TRBJ1-5, with D perhaps matching TRBD1 (6 bases). The CDR3 loop spans 15 amino acids. Germline V gene data show CDR1 as SEHNR and CDR2 as FQNEAQ (reference sequence). The ends were cut back, 1 base at V and 5 bases at J, with 12 bases in the middle. CDR3 DNA sequence: TGTGCCAGCAGCTTAGATTTGAGGGGGGATCAGCCCCAGCATTTT. Protein: CASSLDLRGDQPQHF.

This clonotype was counted many times. J is TRBJ1-2 and V is TRBV5-1, with 8 bases aligning to TRBD1. The CDR3 covers 13 residues. Germline V lookup: CDR1 SGHRS, CDR2 YFSETQ. Trimming cost V 4 bases and J 2 bases; bases outside gene matches: 1. Here the CDR3 reads CASSGQGNYGYTF. In nucleotides, the CDR3 is TGCGCCAGCAGCGGACAGGGCAACTATGGCTACACCTTC.

This rearrangement joins TRBV6-2 or TRBV6-3 to TRBJ2-2; D ambiguous. Germline CDR1 and CDR2: MNHEY and SVGEGT. This CDR3 has 15 amino acids. Trimming removed 6 bases at V and 5 bases at J, with 16 bases between. The CDR3 reads CASRPAKLQTGELFF. The CDR3 DNA reads as TGTGCCAGCAGGCCAGCAAAGCTTCAAACCGGGGAGCTGTTTTTT.

The chain links TRBV7-2 to TRBJ2-5; the D gene could be TRBD1 or TRBD2 (5 bases each). V lost 0 bases and J 5 bases, leaving 16 bases between the germline ends. This CDR3 has 16 amino acids. Looked up from germline, CDR1 is SGHTA and CDR2 is FQGNSA. The CDR3 region has the DNA TGTGCCAGCAGCTTAGCGCACGGGGACCGGGTCGAGACCCAGTACTTC. Its protein is CASSLAHGDRVETQYF.

The V gene is TRBV4-1, the J gene TRBJ2-3, with no clear D. The ends were cut back, 1 base at V and 2 bases at J, with 10 bases in the middle. The CDR3 runs to 15 residues. Germline V CDR1 and CDR2: MGHRA, YSYEKL. The CDR3 spells CASSQGRLITDTQYF. The CDR3, as DNA: TGCGCCAGCAGCCAAGGTCGGCTTATCACAGATACGCAGTATTTT.

The chain links TRBV12-3 or TRBV12-4 to TRBJ2-5, with D maybe TRBD2 (5 bases). Between the trimmed V and J ends, which lost 7 bases and 4 bases, there was a span of 13 bases. The CDR3 has 13 amino acids. CDR3 nucleotides: TGTGCCAGCACCCGGGAAGAAAGAGAGACCCAGTACTTC. Translating it yields CASTREERETQYF.

This clonotype was counted between two and nine times. The V and J genes are TRBV12-3 or TRBV12-4 and TRBJ1-3; the match to TRBD1 covers 7 bases. This CDR3 spans 13 amino acids. The trim removed 5 bases at V and 5 bases at J, leaving 3 bases unmatched. CDR3 sequence reads: CASSRDRRNTIYF. CDR3 bases: TGTGCCAGCAGTAGGGACAGAAGAAACACCATATATTTT.

This clonotype came up many times. V is TRBV7-6 and J is TRBJ2-7; TRBD2 is a possible D gene (6 bases). Trimming removed 1 base from V and 2 bases from J, with 12 bases in between. CDR3 length equals 15 residues. Germline assignment: CDR1 SGHVS and CDR2 FNYEAQ. In DNA, the CDR3 is TGTGCCAGCAGCTTAGGGGGCGGGACTCCCTACGAGCAGTACTTC. It specifies CASSLGGGTPYEQYF.

The table lists this clonotype with a few counts. The CDR3 sequence is CASSYSRGDQWGTQYF. In DNA form, the CDR3 reads TGTGCCAGCAGTTACTCTCGGGGTGATCAATGGGGGACCCAGTACTTC. This chain joins TRBV6-2 or TRBV6-3 and TRBJ2-5; maybe TRBD2 (5 bases). CDR1 is MNHEY and CDR2 is SVGEGT in the germline V gene. The CDR3 covers 16 residues. V was trimmed by 0 bases and J by 7 bases, leaving 18 bases between them.